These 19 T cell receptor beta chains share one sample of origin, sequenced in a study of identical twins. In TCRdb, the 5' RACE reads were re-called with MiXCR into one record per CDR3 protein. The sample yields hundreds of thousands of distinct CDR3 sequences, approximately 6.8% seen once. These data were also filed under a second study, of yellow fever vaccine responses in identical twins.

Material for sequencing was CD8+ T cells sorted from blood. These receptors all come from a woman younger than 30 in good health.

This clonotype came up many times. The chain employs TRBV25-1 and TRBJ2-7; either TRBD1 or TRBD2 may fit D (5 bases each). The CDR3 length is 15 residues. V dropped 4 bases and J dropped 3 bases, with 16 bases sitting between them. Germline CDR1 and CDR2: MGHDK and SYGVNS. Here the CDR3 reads CASSARTGPFYEQYF. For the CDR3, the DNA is TGTGCCAGCAGTGCCAGGACGGGGCCGTTCTACGAGCAGTACTTC.

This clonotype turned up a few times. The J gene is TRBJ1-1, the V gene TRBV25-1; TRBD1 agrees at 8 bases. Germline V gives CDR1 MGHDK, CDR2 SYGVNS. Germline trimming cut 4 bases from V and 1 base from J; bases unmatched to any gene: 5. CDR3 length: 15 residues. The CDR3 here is CASSGQGWANTEAFF. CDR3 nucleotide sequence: TGTGCCAGCAGTGGACAGGGGTGGGCGAACACTGAAGCTTTCTTT. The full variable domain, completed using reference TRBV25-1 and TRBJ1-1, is EADIYQTPRYLVIGTGKKITLECSQTMGHDKMYWYQQDPGMELHLIHYSYGVNSTEKGDLSSESTVSRIRTEHFPLTLESARPSHTSQYLCASSGQGWANTEAFFGQGTRLTVV.

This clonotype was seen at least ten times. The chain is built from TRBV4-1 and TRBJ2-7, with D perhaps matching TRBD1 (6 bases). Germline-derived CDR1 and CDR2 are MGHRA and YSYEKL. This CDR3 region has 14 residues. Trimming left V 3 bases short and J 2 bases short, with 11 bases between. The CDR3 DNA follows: TGCGCCAGCAGCCACCCCGGACAGCCCTACGAGCAGTACGTC. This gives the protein CASSHPGQPYEQYV.

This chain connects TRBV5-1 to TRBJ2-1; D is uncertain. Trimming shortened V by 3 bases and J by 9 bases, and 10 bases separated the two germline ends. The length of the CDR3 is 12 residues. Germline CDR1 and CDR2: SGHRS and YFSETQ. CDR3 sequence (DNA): TGCGCCAGCAGCTACGACTCGGCTGAGCAGTTCTTC. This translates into CASSYDSAEQFF.

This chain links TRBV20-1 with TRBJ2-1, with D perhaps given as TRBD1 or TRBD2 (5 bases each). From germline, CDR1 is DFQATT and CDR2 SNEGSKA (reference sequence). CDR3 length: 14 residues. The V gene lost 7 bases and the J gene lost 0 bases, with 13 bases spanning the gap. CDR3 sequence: CSVPGTISYNEQFF. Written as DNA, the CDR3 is TGCAGTGTGCCCGGGACGATCTCCTACAATGAGCAGTTCTTC.

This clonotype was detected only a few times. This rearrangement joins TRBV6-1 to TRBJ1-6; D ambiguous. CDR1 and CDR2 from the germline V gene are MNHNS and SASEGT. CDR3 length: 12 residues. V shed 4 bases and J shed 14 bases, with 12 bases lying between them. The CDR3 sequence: CASSVGGGTLHF. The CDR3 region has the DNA TGTGCCAGCAGTGTAGGCGGCGGCACCCTCCACTTT.

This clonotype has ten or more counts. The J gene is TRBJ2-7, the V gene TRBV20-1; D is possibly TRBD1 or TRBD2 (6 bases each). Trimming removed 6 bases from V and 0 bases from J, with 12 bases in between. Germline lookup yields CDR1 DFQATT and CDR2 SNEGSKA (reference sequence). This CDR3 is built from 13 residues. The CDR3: CSARGPSSYEQYV. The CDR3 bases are TGCAGTGCCCGGGGGCCTAGCTCCTACGAGCAGTACGTC.

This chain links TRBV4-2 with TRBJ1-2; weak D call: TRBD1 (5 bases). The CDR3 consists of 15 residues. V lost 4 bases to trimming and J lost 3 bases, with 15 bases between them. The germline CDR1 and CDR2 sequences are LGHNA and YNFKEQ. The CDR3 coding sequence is TGTGCCAGCAGCCCGGGGGAGGGGTCCTACTATGGCTACACCTTC. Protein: CASSPGEGSYYGYTF.

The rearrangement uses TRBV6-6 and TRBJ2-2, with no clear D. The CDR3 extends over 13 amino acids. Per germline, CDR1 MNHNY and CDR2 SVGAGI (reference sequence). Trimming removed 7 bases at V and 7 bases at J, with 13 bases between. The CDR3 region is CASTPLLLGELFF. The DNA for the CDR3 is TGTGCCAGCACCCCACTCCTGCTCGGGGAGCTGTTTTTT.

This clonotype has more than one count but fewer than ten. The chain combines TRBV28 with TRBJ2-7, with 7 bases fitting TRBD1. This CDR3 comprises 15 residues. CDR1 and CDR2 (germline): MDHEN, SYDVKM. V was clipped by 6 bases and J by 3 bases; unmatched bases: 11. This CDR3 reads CASSENRGLNYEQYV. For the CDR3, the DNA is TGTGCCAGCAGCGAGAACAGGGGTCTAAACTACGAGCAGTACGTC.

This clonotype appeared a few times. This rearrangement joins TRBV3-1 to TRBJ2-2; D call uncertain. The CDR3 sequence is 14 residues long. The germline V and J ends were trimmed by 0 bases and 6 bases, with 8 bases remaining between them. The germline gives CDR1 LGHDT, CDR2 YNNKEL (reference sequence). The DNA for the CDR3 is TGTGCCAGCAGCCAAGATTACGCGCCCGGGGAGCTGTTTTTT. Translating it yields CASSQDYAPGELFF.

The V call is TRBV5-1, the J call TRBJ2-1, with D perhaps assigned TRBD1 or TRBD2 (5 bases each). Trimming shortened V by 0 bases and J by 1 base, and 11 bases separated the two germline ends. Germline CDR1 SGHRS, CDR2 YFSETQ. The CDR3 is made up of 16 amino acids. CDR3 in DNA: TGCGCCAGCAGCTTGGTGTTCGGGGCTTCCTACAATGAGCAGTTCTTC. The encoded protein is CASSLVFGASYNEQFF.

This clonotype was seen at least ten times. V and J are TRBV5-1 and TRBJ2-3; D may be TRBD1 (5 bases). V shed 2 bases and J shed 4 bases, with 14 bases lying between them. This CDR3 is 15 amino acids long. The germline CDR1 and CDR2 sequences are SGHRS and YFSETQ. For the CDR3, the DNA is TGCGCCAGCAGCTTAGCCCATCTGGGGCCAGATACGCAGTATTTT. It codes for CASSLAHLGPDTQYF.

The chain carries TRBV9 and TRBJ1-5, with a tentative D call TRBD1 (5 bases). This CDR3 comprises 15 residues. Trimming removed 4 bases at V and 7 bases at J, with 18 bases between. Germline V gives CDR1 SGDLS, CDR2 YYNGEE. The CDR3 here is CASSLSGGGNQPQHF. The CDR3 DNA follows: TGTGCCAGCAGCCTATCTGGGGGGGGGAACCAGCCCCAGCATTTT. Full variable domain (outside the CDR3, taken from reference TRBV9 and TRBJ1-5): DSGVTQTPKHLITATGQRVTLRCSPRSGDLSVYWYQQSLDQGLQFLIQYYNGEERAKGNILERFSAQQFPDLHSELNLSSLELGDSALYFCASSLSGGGNQPQHFGDGTRLSIL.

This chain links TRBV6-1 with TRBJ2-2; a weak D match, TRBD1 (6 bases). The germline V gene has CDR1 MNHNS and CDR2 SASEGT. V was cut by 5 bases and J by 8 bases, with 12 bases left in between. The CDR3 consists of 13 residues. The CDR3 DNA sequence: TGTGCCAGCAGTACCACAGGGCGTGGGGAGCTGTTTTTT. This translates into CASSTTGRGELFF.

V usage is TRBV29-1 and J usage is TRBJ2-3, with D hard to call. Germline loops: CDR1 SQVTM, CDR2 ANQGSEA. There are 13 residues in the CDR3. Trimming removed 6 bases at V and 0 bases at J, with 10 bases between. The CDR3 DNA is TGCAGCGTAGTTATCCTAAGCACAGATACGCAGTATTTT. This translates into CSVVILSTDTQYF.

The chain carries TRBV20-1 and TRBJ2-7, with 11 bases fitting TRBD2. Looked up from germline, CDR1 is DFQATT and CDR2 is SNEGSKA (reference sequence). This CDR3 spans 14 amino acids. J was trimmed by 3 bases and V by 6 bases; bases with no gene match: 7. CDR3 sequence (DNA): TGCAGTGCCCGAACTAGCGGGGGTTTCTACGAGCAGTACGTC. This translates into CSARTSGGFYEQYV.

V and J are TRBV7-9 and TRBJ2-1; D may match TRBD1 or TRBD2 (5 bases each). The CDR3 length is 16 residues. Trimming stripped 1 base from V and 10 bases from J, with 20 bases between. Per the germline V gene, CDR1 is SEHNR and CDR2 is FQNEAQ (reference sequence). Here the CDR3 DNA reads TGTGCCAGCAGCTTAGAGAGGGGCGCGAGCTTGGAGGAGCAGTTCTTC. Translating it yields CASSLERGASLEEQFF.

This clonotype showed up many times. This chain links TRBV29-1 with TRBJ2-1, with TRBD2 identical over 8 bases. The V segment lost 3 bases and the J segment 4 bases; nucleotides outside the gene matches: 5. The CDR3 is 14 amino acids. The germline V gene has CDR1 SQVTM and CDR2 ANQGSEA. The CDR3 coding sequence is TGCAGCGTTGACGTCAGCGGGAGTTACAATGAGCAGTTCTTC. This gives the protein CSVDVSGSYNEQFF.